This TCR beta chain was recovered during a study of blood T cell repertoires in COVID-19. Produced via immunoSEQ multiplex PCR; TCRdb's table is partial and in-frame only. The sample carries over 150,000 clones, approximately 85% recorded once. This CDR3 comprises 13 residues. V lost 3 bases to trimming and J lost 4 bases, with 8 bases between them. Germline V CDR1 and CDR2: SGDLS, YYNGEE. This TCR was recovered from a man aged 35 to 55 who had recovered from COVID-19. V usage is TRBV9 and J usage is TRBJ1-5, with D maybe TRBD1 (5 bases). The sample comprised PBMCs or T cells enriched from blood (not recorded which). The CDR3 coding sequence is TGTGCCAGCAGCGGCTCAGGGAATCAGCCCCAGCATTTT. As protein: CASSGSGNQPQHF.